This T cell receptor beta chain was identified during a study of blood T cell repertoires in COVID-19. Study details: Samples came from the United States, Italy and Spain, spanning acute and convalescent COVID-19.

As handled by the study authors: Using reference gene primer amplification, nucleated cell counts were estimated. TCRdb keeps only in-frame clones here, not all; method: immunoSEQ multiplex PCR. From that table come the V and J calls and clone size; the DNA was used to work out D and trimming. The sample yields tens of thousands of clones, 85% seen once. Sample: peripheral blood. The sequence was collected from an elderly man with acute or convalescent COVID-19.

CDR3 coding DNA: TGTGCTAGTGGTACGGGACAGGGGGCGTTAGGCTACACCTTC. Its translation: CASGTGQGALGYTF. The V gene is TRBV12-5, the J gene TRBJ1-2, with TRBD1 matching over 12 bases. This CDR3 has 14 amino acids. The trim removed 5 bases at V and 8 bases at J, leaving 6 bases unmatched. CDR1 and CDR2 (germline): LGHNT, FRNRAP.